The rows below give T cell receptor beta chains drawn from one sample of a study of blood T cell repertoires in COVID-19. Method: immunoSEQ multiplex PCR; TCRdb's copy keeps in-frame clones and lacks some. The sample holds roughly 41,000 clones, about four fifths seen once. Sequenced material: peripheral blood. The source of these receptors is a woman of 80 years or more with acute or convalescent COVID-19. Each CDR3 is given with its conserved first and last residue. The order of the fields is V gene, D gene, clone size, J gene, CDR3 DNA, CDR3 protein. A D gene is named only where the DNA matches it firmly. Clone size, where shown, is once, few, many, or a class for clones that have expanded.

>TRBV3-1/TRBV3-2|NA|few|TRBJ1-1
TGTGCCAGCAGCCAAGCCGCGGGAACTGAAGCTTTCTTT
CASSQAAGTEAFF
>TRBV5-6|TRBD1|NA|TRBJ2-3
TGTGCCAGCAGCTCCTTACAGGGGGCTAGTGGAGATACGCAGTATTTT
CASSSLQGASGDTQYF
>TRBV5-1|NA|NA|TRBJ1-1
TGCGCCAGCAGCTTGGGCCCTCGGGGCACTGAAGCTTTCTTT
CASSLGPRGTEAFF
>TRBV28|NA|few|TRBJ2-7
TGTGCCAGCTCCACCTACGAGCAGTACTTC
CASSTYEQYF
>TRBV30|NA|NA|TRBJ2-5
TGTGCCTGGAGTAGTAGGGGGTCCCCCGAGACCCAGTACTTC
CAWSSRGSPETQYF
>TRBV5-1|NA|once|TRBJ2-7
TGCGCCAGCAGCTTGGCAGGGGATGCCTACGAGCAGTACTTC
CASSLAGDAYEQYF
>TRBV18|NA|once|TRBJ1-1
TGTGCCAGCTCACCGAATGCGCGGAGGCACACTGAAGCTTTCTTT
CASSPNARRHTEAFF
>TRBV12-5|NA|NA|TRBJ1-1
TGTGCTAGTGGTTATCCCGGGTCAGGGTTTGACACTGAAGCTTTCTTT
CASGYPGSGFDTEAFF
>TRBV3-1/TRBV3-2|NA|NA|TRBJ1-1
TGTGCCAGCAGCCCCCTCAGGGGTCCGAACACTGAAGCTTTCTTT
CASSPLRGPNTEAFF
>TRBV18|TRBD1|NA|TRBJ2-3
TGTGCCAGCTCACCACCGGGCAGGGGGCTTTCCGGAGATACGCAGTATTTT
CASSPPGRGLSGDTQYF
>TRBV19|NA|NA|TRBJ2-5
TGTGCCAGTAGTATAGATCTTGAGACCCAGTACTTC
CASSIDLETQYF